The clone carrying this TCR beta chain has at least ten counts. Antigen unknown. This sample is part of a study of T cell repertoires in cytomegalovirus infection. Study as a whole: Matching HLA type and CMV infection were both indicated by public TCR beta signatures.

TCRdb analysed the reads with MiXCR anew, one entry per CDR3 protein. The table lists 700,000 to 900,000 distinct CDR3 sequences, just under 30% of them singletons. The input for sequencing was cultured CD8+ T cells from PBMCs, taken from culture after CMV antigen stimulation. The TCR was taken from a human donor in good health (CMV status not recorded). Some clones in this sample may be carry-over from other donors' samples.

The CDR3 DNA sequence: TGTGCCAGCAGCCCCGGGGGGGGCGATGGCTACACCTTC. The encoded protein is CASSPGGGDGYTF. The chain is built from TRBV6-2 or TRBV6-3 and TRBJ1-2, with D possibly being TRBD1 (6 bases). This CDR3 region has 13 residues. Trimming cost V 6 bases and J 6 bases, with 14 bases left between them. Germline V gives CDR1 MNHEY, CDR2 SVGEGT.